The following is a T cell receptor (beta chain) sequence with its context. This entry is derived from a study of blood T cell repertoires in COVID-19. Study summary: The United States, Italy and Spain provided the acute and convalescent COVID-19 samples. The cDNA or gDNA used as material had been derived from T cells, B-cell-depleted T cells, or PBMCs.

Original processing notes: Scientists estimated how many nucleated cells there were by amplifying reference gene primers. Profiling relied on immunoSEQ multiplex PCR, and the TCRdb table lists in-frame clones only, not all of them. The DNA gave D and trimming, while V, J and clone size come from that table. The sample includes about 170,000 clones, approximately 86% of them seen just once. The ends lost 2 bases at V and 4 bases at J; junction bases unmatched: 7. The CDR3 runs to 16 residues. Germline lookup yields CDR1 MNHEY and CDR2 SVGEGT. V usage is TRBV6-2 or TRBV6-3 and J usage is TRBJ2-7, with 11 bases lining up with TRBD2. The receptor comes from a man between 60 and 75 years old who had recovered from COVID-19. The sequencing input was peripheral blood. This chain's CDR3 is CASSYGVLAGEYEQYF. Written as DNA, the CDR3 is TGTGCCAGCAGTTACGGTGTACTAGCGGGGGAGTACGAGCAGTACTTC.